This T cell receptor (beta chain) emerged from a study of blood T cell repertoires in COVID-19 (dated by TCRdb to 2020 to 2022). About the investigation overall: Samples from collaborators originated in the United States, Italy and Spain and spanned both the acute and convalescent phases of COVID-19. The material from the prospective study consisted of cDNA or gDNA derived from T cells, B-cell-depleted T cells, or PBMCs. Where HLA class I and class II types were available, the types were taken from metadata supplied by the sample provider, not from assay-based typing. Samples came from the ongoing ImmuneRACE study (first 160 participants) plus 1,254 subjects from 6 global collaborators. Nearly every sample came with metadata listing a de-identified subject ID, COVID-19 status, age in years and sex. The repertoires were released in a freely available public database meant as a resource for research on the immune response to SARS-CoV-2. Deeply sampled blood TCRbeta repertoires from subjects exposed to, actively infected with, or recovered from COVID-19 were included in the dataset. Beyond this particular receptor, the publication reports: The quantity of clinical and demographic metadata differed by source and by participant and was supplied without curation.

Worth noting for this clone: This receptor's antigen is unknown. Base qualities are not provided; no much larger clone lies one nucleotide away.

Collaborating institutions collected whole blood in K2EDTA tubes following their own protocols. For TCRbeta analysis, collaborator samples were shipped as frozen whole blood, as isolated PBMCs, or as DNA extracted from either sample type. From its cysteine to its phenylalanine, the CDR3 spans 16 amino acids. The CDR3 DNA has 48 bases and is translated from base 1. Based on the germline V gene, the CDR1 and CDR2 sequences are SGHRS and YFSETQ. V is pruned by 6 bases and J by 7 bases, leaving 10 bases of the junction without a gene match. TCRbeta CDR3 regions were amplified from genomic DNA by means of the immunoSEQ Assay, a bias-controlled multiplex PCR. Per the source publication's procedure: The number of nucleated cells in each sample was estimated from the amplification of reference gene primers within the assay. Sequence reads were collapsed and filtered to measure the absolute abundance of every unique TCRbeta CDR3 rearrangement. For each sample, productive Simpson clonality was calculated as the square root of Simpson's diversity index over productive rearrangements. Drawn from immuneACCESS, this table holds only the in-frame rearrangements with V and J called that TCRdb kept. Clones are partly lost; checked studies trace under half to an unresolved V gene and leave the rest unexplained. That table furnishes V, J and clone size, whereas the DNA furnished D and trimming. The sample table shows about 490,000 clones, and approximately 85% are seen once. Together, the top ten hold more than 3% of the sample.

Sequenced: peripheral blood. The sequence is built from TRBV5-1 and TRBJ1-4; 12 nucleotides in the junction match TRBD1. This sequence originates from a human donor in a cohort sampled during active COVID-19. CDR3 loop: CASTTGQGASTEKLFF. The DNA reads as follows: TGCGCCAGCACCACGGGACAGGGGGCGAGTACTGAAAAACTGTTTTTT. Reference TRBV5-1 and TRBJ1-4 proteins supply the regions before and after the CDR3; the full variable domain is: KAGVTQTPRYLIKTRGQQVTLSCSPISGHRSVSWYQQTPGQGLQFLFEYFSETQRNKGNFPGRFSGRQFSNSRSEMNVSTLELGDSALYLCASTTGQGASTEKLFFGSGTQLSVL.